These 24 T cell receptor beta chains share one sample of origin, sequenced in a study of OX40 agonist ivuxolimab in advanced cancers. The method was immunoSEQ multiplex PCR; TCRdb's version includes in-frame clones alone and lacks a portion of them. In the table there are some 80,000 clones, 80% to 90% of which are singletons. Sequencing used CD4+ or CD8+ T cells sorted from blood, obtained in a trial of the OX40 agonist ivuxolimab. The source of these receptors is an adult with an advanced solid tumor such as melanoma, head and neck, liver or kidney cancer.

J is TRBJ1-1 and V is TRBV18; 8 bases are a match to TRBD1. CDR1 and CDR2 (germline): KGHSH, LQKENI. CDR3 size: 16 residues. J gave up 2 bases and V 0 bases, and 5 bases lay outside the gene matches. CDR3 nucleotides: TGTGCCAGCTCACCACCGAAGACAGGGGACAACACTGAAGCTTTCTTT. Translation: CASSPPKTGDNTEAFF.

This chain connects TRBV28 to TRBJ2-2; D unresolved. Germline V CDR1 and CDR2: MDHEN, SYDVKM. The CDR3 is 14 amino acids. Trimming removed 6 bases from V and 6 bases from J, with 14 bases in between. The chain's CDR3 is CASRTTKGPGELFF. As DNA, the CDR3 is TGTGCCAGCAGGACCACCAAGGGCCCCGGGGAGCTGTTTTTT. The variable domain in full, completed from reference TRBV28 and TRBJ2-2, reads DVKVTQSSRYLVKRTGEKVFLECVQDMDHENMFWYRQDPGLGLRLIYFSYDVKMKEKGDIPEGYSVSREKKERFSLILESASTNQTSMYLCASRTTKGPGELFFGEGSRLTVL.

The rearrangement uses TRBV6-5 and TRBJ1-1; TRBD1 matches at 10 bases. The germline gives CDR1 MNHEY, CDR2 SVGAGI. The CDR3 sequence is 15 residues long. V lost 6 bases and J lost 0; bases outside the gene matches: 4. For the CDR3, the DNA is TGTGCCAGCAGAAGGGACAGGGGTATGAACACTGAAGCTTTCTTT. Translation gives CASRRDRGMNTEAFF.

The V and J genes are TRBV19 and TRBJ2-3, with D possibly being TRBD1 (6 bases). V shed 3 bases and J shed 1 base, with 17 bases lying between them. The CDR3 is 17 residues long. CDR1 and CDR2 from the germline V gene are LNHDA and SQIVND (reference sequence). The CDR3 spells CASSISGVGARTDTQYF. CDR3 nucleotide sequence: TGTGCCAGTAGTATTTCCGGAGTGGGGGCACGCACAGATACGCAGTATTTT. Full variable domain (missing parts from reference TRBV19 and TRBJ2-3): DGGITQSPKYLFRKEGQNVTLSCEQNLNHDAMYWYRQDPGQGLRLIYYSQIVNDFQKGDIAEGYSVSREKKESFPLTVTSAQKNPTAFYLCASSISGVGARTDTQYFGPGTRLTVL.

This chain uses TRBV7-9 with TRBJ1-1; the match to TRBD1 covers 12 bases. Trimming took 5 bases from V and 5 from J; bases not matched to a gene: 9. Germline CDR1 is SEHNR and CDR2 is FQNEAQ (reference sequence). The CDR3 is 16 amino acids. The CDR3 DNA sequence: TGTGCCAGCAGCCCGGGACAGGGGGCTCCGGTTACTGAAGCTTTCTTT. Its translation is CASSPGQGAPVTEAFF.

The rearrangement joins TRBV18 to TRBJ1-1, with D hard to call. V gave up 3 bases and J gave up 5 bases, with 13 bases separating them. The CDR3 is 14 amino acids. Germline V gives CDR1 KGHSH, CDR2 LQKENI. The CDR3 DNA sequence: TGTGCCAGCTCACCCTCTTCGGGGATGACTGAAGCTTTCTTT. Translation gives CASSPSSGMTEAFF. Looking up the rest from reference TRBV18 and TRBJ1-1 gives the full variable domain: NAGVMQNPRHLVRRRGQEARLRCSPMKGHSHVYWYRQLPEEGLKFMVYLQKENIIDESGMPKERFSAEFPKEGPSILRIQQVVRGDSAAYFCASSPSSGMTEAFFGQGTRLTVV.

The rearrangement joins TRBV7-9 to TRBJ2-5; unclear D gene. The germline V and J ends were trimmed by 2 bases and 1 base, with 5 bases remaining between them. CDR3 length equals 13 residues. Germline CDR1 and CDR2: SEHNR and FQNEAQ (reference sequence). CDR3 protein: CASSLYSQETQYF. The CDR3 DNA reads TGTGCCAGCAGCTTATACAGCCAAGAGACCCAGTACTTC.

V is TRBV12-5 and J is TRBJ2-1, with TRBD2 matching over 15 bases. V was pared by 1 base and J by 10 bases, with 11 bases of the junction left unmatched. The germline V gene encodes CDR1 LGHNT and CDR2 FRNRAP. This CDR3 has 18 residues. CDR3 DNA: TGTGCTAGTGGTTTGGAGCCAGGACTAGCGGGAGGGCCTATCGAGCAGTTCTTC. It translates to CASGLEPGLAGGPIEQFF.

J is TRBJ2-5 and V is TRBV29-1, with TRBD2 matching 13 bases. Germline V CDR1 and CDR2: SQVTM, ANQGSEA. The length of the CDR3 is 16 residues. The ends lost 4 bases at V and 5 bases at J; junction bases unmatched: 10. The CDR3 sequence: CSVVAGTSGVSETQYF. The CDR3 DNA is TGCAGCGTTGTCGCCGGGACTAGCGGGGTTAGCGAGACCCAGTACTTC.

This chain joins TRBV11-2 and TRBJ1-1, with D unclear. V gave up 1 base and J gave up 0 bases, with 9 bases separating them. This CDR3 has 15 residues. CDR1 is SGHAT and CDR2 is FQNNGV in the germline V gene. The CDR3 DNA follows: TGTGCCAGCAGCTTAGTTCCAAGAATGAACACTGAAGCTTTCTTT. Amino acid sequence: CASSLVPRMNTEAFF.

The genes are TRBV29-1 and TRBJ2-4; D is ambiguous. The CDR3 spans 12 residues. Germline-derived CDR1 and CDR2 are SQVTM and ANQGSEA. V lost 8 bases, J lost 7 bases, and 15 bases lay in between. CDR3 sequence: CSLRHRNNIQYF. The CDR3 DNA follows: TGCAGCCTCCGCCACCGAAATAACATTCAGTACTTC. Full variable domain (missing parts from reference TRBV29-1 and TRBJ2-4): SAVISQKPSRDICQRGTSLTIQCQVDSQVTMMFWYRQQPGQSLTLIATANQGSEATYESGFVIDKFPISRPNLTFSTLTVSNMSPEDSSIYLCSLRHRNNIQYFGAGTRLSVL.

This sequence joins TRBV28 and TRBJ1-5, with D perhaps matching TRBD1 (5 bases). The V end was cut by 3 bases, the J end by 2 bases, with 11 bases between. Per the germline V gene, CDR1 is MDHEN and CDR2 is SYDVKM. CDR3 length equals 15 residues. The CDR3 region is CASSLPGGGNQPQHF. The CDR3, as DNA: TGTGCCAGCAGTTTGCCTGGGGGAGGCAATCAGCCCCAGCATTTT.

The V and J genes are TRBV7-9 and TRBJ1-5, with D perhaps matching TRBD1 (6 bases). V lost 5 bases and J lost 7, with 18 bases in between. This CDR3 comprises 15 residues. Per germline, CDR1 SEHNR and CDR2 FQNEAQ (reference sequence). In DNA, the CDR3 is TGTGCCAGCAGCGCGACGAATCAGGGGTGGCAGCCCCAGCATTTT. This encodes CASSATNQGWQPQHF.

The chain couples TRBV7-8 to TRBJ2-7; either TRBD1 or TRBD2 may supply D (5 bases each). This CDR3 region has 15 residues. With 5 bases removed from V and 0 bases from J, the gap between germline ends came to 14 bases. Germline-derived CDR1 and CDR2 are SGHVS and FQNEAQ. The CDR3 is CASSPRDRSSYEQYV. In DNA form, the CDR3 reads TGTGCCAGCAGCCCCCGGGACCGAAGCTCCTACGAGCAGTACGTC.

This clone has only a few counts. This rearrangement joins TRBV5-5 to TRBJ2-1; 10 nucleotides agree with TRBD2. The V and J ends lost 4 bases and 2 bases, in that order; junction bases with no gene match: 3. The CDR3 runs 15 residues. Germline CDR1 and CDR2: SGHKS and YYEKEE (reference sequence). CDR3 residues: CASSASGSPYNEQFF. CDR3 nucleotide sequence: TGTGCCAGCAGCGCTAGCGGGAGCCCCTACAATGAGCAGTTCTTC. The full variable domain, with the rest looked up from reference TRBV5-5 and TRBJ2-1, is DAGVTQSPTHLIKTRGQQVTLRCSPISGHKSVSWYQQVLGQGPQFIFQYYEKEERGRGNFPDRFSARQFPNYSSELNVNALLLGDSALYLCASSASGSPYNEQFFGPGTRLTVL.

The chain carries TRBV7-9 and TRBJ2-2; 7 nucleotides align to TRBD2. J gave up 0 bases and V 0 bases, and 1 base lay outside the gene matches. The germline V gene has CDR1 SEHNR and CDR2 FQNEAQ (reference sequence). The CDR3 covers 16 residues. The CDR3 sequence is CASSLASGANTGELFF. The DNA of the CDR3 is TGTGCCAGCAGCTTAGCCAGCGGGGCGAACACCGGGGAGCTGTTTTTT. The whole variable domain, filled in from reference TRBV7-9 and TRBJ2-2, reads DTGVSQNPRHKITKRGQNVTFRCDPISEHNRLYWYRQTLGQGPEFLTYFQNEAQLEKSRLLSDRFSAERPKGSFSTLEIQRTEQGDSAMYLCASSLASGANTGELFFGEGSRLTVL.

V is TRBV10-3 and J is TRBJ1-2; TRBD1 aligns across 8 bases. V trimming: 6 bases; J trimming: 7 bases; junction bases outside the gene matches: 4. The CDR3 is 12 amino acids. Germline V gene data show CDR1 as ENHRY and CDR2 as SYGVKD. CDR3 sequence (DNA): TGTGCCATCAGCCAGGGGGCGCTTGGCTACACCTTC. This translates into CAISQGALGYTF.

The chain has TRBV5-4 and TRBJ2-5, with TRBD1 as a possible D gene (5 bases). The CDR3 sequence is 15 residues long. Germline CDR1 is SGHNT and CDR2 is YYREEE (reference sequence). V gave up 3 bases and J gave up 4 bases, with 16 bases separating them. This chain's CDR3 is CASSSRVPGGETQYF. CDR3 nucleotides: TGTGCCAGCAGCTCCAGGGTACCGGGTGGAGAGACCCAGTACTTC.

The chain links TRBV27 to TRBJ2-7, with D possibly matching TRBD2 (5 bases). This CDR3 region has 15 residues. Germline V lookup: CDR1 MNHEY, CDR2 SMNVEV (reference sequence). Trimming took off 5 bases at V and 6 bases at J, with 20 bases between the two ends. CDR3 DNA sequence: TGTGCCAGCAGTCTCTTTTCGGGATACCCCGGCGAGCAGTACTTC. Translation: CASSLFSGYPGEQYF.

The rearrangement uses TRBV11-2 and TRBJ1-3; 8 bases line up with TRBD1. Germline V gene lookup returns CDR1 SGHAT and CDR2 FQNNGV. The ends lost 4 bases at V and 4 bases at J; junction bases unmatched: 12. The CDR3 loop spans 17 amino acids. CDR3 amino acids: CASSSGQGNFVGNTIYF. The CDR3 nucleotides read TGTGCCAGCAGCTCTGGACAGGGAAATTTCGTCGGAAACACCATATATTTT.

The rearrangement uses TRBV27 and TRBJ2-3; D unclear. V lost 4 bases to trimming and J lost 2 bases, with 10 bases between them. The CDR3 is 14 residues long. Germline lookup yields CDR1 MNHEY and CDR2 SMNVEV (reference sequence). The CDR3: CASSWYDNTDTQYF. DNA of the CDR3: TGTGCCAGCAGTTGGTATGACAACACAGATACGCAGTATTTT.

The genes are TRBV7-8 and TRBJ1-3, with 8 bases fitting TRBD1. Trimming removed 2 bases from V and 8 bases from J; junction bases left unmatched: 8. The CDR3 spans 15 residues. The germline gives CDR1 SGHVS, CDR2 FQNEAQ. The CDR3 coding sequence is TGTGCCAGCAGCTTAAGCCGGCAGGGACAGGACACCATATATTTT. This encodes CASSLSRQGQDTIYF.

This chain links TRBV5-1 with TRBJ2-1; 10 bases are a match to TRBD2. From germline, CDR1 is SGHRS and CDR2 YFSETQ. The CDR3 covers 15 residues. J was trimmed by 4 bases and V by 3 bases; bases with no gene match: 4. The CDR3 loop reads CASSSTSGKYNEQFF. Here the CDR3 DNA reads TGCGCCAGCAGCTCAACTAGCGGGAAATACAATGAGCAGTTCTTC.

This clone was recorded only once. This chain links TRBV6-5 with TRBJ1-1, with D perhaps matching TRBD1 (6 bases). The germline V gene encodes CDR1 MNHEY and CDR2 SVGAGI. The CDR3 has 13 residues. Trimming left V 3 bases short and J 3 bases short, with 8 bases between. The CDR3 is CASSYNRDTEAFF. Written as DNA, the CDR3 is TGTGCCAGCAGTTATAACAGGGACACTGAAGCTTTCTTT.